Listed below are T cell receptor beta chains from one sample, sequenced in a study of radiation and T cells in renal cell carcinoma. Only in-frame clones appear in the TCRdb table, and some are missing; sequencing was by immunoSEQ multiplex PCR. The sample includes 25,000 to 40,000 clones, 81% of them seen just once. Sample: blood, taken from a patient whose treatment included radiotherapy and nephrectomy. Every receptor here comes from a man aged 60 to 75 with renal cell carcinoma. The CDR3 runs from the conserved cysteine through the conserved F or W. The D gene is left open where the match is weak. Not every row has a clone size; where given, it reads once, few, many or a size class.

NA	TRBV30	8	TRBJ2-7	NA	CALNEQYF	TGTGCCTTAAACGAGCAGTACTTC
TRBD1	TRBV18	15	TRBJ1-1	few	CASSRQGFVGTEAFF	TGTGCCAGCTCACGACAGGGGTTTGTTGGCACTGAAGCTTTCTTT
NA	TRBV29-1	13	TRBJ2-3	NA	CSVRQGGTDTQYF	TGCAGCGTTAGACAGGGAGGGACAGATACGCAGTATTTT
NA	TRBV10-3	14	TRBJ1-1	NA	CAIAPTAANTEAFF	TGTGCCATCGCCCCTACGGCAGCGAACACTGAAGCTTTCTTT
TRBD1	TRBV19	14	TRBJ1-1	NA	CASSKKGQGTEAFF	TGTGCCAGTAGTAAAAAAGGACAGGGGACTGAAGCTTTCTTT
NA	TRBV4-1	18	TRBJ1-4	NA	CASSRERIDRFWNEKLFF	TGCGCCAGCAGCCGAGAGCGGATTGACAGGTTCTGGAATGAAAAACTGTTTTTT
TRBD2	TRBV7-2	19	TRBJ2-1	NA	CASSLVVRSSGASPREQFF	TGTGCCAGCAGCTTAGTAGTGAGGTCTAGCGGAGCCTCACCGCGTGAGCAGTTCTTC
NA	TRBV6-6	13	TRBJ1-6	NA	CASSITAGSPLHF	TGTGCCAGCAGCATTACCGCGGGTTCACCCCTCCACTTT
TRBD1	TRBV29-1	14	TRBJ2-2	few	CSVRGLLNTGELFF	TGCAGCGTTAGGGGGCTCCTGAACACCGGGGAGCTGTTTTTT
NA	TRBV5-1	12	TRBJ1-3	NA	CASPNSGNTIYF	TGCGCCAGCCCGAACTCTGGAAACACCATATATTTT
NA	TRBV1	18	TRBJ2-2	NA	CASSLLGLAVGGTGELFF	TGCGCCAGCAGCCTGTTAGGTCTAGCCGTGGGGGGCACCGGGGAGCTGTTTTTT
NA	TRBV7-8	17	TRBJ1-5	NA	CASSKAGLGSSNQPQHF	TGTGCCAGCAGCAAAGCCGGTCTTGGAAGTAGCAATCAGCCCCAGCATTTT
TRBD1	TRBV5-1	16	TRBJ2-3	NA	CASSLRGQGSTDTQYF	TGCGCCAGCAGCTTGAGGGGACAGGGGAGCACAGATACGCAGTATTTT
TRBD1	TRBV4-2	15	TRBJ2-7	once	CASSQGDRGAYEQYF	TGTGCCAGCAGCCAGGGGGACAGGGGAGCCTACGAGCAGTACTTC
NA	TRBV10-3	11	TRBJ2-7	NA	CAITDAYEQYF	TGTGCCATCACCGATGCCTACGAGCAGTACTTC
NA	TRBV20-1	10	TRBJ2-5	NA	CSAGEETQYF	TGCAGTGCTGGAGAAGAGACCCAGTACTTC
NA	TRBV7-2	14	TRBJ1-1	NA	CASIYRGLSTEAFF	TGTGCCAGCATCTATAGGGGGTTGAGCACTGAAGCTTTCTTT
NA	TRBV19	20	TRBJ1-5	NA	CASSITPLQGSTIPGQPQHF	TGTGCCAGTAGTATCACCCCCTTGCAGGGGAGTACTATACCGGGTCAGCCCCAGCATTTT
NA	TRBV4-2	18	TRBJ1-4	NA	CASSQDGRGAGTNEKLFF	TGTGCCAGCAGCCAAGACGGACGGGGCGCTGGAACTAATGAAAAACTGTTTTTT
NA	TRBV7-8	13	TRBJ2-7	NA	CASSYAGPYEQYF	TGTGCCAGCAGCTACGCGGGGCCCTACGAGCAGTACTTC
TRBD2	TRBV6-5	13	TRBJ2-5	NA	CASSPSGRETQYF	TGTGCCAGCAGCCCTAGCGGGAGAGAGACCCAGTACTTC
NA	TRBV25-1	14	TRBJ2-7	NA	CASSEVGTVYEQYF	TGTGCCAGCAGTGAAGTCGGGACCGTCTACGAGCAGTACTTC
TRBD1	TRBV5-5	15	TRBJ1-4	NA	CASSLRGHPNEKLFF	TGTGCCAGCAGCTTGAGGGGGCACCCTAATGAAAAACTGTTTTTT
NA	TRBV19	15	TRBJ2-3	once	CASRDRELATDTQYF	TGTGCCAGTAGAGATCGGGAGTTGGCAACAGATACGCAGTATTTT
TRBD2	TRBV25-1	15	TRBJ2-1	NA	CASSDPGRGNNEQFF	TGTGCCAGCAGTGACCCGGGGCGGGGGAACAATGAGCAGTTCTTC
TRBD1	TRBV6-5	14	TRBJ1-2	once	CASRYRGKAGGYTF	TGTGCCAGTCGTTACAGGGGGAAAGCGGGAGGCTACACCTTC
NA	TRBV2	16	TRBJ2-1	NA	CASSDLDRNKYNEQFF	TGTGCCAGCAGTGACTTAGACAGGAACAAGTACAATGAGCAGTTCTTC
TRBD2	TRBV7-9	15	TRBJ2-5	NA	CASSLPLAGQETQYF	TGTGCCAGCAGCTTACCCCTAGCGGGCCAAGAGACCCAGTACTTC
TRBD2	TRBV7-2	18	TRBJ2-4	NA	CASRERASGSGAKNIQYF	TGTGCCAGCAGGGAAAGGGCTAGCGGCTCCGGGGCCAAAAACATTCAGTACTTC
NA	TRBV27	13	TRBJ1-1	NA	CASSLATGTEAFF	TGTGCCAGCAGCCTCGCGACTGGGACTGAAGCTTTCTTT
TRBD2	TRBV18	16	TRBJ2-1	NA	CASSPTGTSGYNEQFF	TGTGCCAGCTCACCCACAGGGACTAGCGGTTACAATGAGCAGTTCTTC
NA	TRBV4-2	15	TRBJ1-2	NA	CASSQDQTVVWGYTF	TGTGCCAGCAGCCAAGATCAGACGGTTGTCTGGGGCTACACCTTC
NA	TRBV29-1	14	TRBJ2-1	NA	CSVAATWANNEQFF	TGCAGCGTTGCGGCGACGTGGGCAAACAATGAGCAGTTCTTC
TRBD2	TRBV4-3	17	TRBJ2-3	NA	CASSQDYPGGPTDTQYF	TGCGCCAGCAGCCAAGATTACCCGGGAGGGCCGACAGATACGCAGTATTTT
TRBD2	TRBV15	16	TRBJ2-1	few	CATSRKEAGRGHEQFF	TGTGCCACCAGCAGAAAGGAAGCCGGGAGGGGTCATGAGCAGTTCTTC
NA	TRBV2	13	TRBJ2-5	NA	CASNRPNSETQYF	TGTGCCAGCAACCGACCCAATTCGGAGACCCAGTACTTC
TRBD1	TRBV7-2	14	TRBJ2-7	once	CASSPGTGGGEQYF	TGTGCCAGCAGCCCCGGGACAGGGGGCGGCGAGCAGTACTTC
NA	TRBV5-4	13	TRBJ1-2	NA	CASSFSNEGGYTF	TGTGCCAGCAGCTTCAGCAACGAGGGTGGCTACACCTTC
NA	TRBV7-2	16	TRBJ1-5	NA	CASSLDQRTTGQPQHF	TGTGCCAGCAGCTTAGACCAGAGGACAACGGGCCAGCCCCAGCATTTT
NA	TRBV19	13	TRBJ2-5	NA	CATGQLYQETQYF	TGTGCCACCGGACAACTGTACCAAGAGACCCAGTACTTC
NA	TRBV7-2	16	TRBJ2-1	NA	CASSLGLTGAADEQFF	TGTGCCAGCAGCTTAGGGTTGACGGGAGCGGCTGATGAGCAGTTCTTC
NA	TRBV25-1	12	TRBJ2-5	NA	CASRGHEETQYF	TGTGCCAGCAGGGGACATGAGGAGACCCAGTACTTC
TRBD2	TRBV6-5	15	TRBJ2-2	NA	CASSYGGSLRGELFF	TGTGCCAGCAGTTACGGCGGGAGTCTTCGCGGGGAGCTGTTTTTT
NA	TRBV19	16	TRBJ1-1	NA	CASRQFLMGGKTEAFF	TGTGCCAGTAGACAATTCTTGATGGGTGGAAAGACTGAAGCTTTCTTT
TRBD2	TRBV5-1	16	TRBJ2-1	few	CASSPTGTTGDNEQFF	TGCGCCAGCAGCCCGACCGGGACTACGGGAGACAATGAGCAGTTCTTC
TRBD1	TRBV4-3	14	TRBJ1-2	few	CASSRGQGARGYTF	TGCGCCAGCAGCCGGGGACAGGGGGCGCGCGGCTACACCTTC
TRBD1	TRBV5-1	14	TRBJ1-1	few	CASSLTGVGTEAFF	TGCGCCAGCAGCTTGACAGGGGTTGGAACTGAAGCTTTCTTT
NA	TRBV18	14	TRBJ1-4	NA	CASSPGGPNEKLFF	TGTGCCAGCTCACCAGGGGGGCCTAATGAAAAACTGTTTTTT
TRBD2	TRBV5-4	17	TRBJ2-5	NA	CASSRTLAGGRGETQYF	TGTGCCAGCAGCCGCACCCTAGCGGGAGGAAGGGGAGAGACCCAGTACTTC
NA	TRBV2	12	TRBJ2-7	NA	CASSDWSYEQYF	TGTGCCAGCAGCGACTGGTCCTACGAGCAGTACTTC
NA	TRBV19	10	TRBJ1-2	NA	CASKSIGYTF	TGTGCCAGCAAGAGCATCGGCTACACCTTC
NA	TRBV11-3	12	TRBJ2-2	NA	CASSRPAGELFF	TGTGCCAGCAGCCGTCCCGCCGGGGAGCTGTTTTTT
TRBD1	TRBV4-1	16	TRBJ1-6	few	CASSQYSTGIRSPLHF	TGCGCCAGCAGCCAGTATTCGACAGGGATCCGCTCACCCCTCCACTTT
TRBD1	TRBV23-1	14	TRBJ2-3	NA	CASRTGGSQDTQYF	TGCGCCAGCAGGACAGGGGGAAGCCAGGATACGCAGTATTTT
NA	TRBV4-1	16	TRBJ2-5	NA	CASSQVVGGGWETQYF	TGCGCCAGCAGCCAGGTGGTAGGGGGGGGATGGGAGACCCAGTACTTC